The present T cell receptor (beta chain) was sequenced within a study of cytomegalovirus exposure and HLA in healthy donors. The CDR3 is 15 amino acids. CDR1 is SGHVS, CDR2 FQNEAQ, per germline. The V end lost 4 bases, the J end lost 0 bases, and 11 bases lay between the germline ends. A multiplex PCR was run with 60 Vbeta primers and 13 Jbeta primers. Sequencing used immunoSEQ multiplex PCR; TCRdb keeps in-frame clones, though not all of them. The table shows 150,000 to 250,000 clones, with about 82% occurring only once. This sequence joins TRBV7-8 and TRBJ2-3; D is unclear. The clonotype comes from a woman aged 50 to 60 in good health and CMV-seronegative. Sequenced material: PBMCs. CDR3 nucleotide sequence: TGTGCCAGCAGCTCCTACAGTGCTAGCACAGATACGCAGTATTTT. Translation gives CASSSYSASTDTQYF.